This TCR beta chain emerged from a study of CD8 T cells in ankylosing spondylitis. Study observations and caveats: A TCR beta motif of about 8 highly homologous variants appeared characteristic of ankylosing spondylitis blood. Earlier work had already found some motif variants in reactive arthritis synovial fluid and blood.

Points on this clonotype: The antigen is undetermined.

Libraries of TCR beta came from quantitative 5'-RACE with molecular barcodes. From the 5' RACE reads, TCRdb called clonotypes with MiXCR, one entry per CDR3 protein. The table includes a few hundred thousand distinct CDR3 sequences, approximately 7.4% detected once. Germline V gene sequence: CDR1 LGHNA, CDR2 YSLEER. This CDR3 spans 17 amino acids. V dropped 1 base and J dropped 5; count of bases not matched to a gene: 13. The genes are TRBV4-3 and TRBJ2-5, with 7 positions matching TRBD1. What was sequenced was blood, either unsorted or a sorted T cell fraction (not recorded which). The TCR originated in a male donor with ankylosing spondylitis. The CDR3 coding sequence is TGCGCCAGCAGCCAAGTCCCCCGGGACAGCCTGGGGGAGACCCAGTACTTC. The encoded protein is CASSQVPRDSLGETQYF.